This T cell receptor beta chain comes out of a study of cytotoxic CD8 clonotypes in ibrutinib-treated CLL. As for this clone: The antigen remains unidentified.

With sequencing, the targeted depth ranged from 1 in 200,000 to 1 in 1 million T cells. Produced via immunoSEQ multiplex PCR; TCRdb's table is partial and in-frame only. The table includes 65,000 to 90,000 clones, approximately 87% detected once. Regarding the study as a whole: Under therapy, public clonotypes either contracted or stayed stable, and they were uncommon. Clonality was elevated at ibrutinib response and had returned toward baseline at progression.

The sequencing here drew on PBMCs, taken after 24 months of ibrutinib treatment. The clonotype was recovered from a human donor with chronic lymphocytic leukemia.

CDR3 DNA sequence: TGTGCCAGTAGTCAGGCGGGACTAGCGGGACGAAGGGAGCAGTTCTTC. Its protein product is CASSQAGLAGRREQFF. The V gene is TRBV19, the J gene TRBJ2-1; 13 nucleotides match TRBD2. This CDR3 has 16 amino acids. The V and J ends lost 5 bases and 10 bases, in that order; junction bases with no gene match: 11. CDR1 is LNHDA and CDR2 is SQIVND in the germline V gene (reference sequence).